Following are 25 T cell receptor beta chains from one sample sequenced in a study of T-cell reconstitution after alpha-beta-depleted transplantation in children. Unique molecular identifiers were used to barcode this TCRbeta library. A single record per CDR3 protein comes from TCRdb applying MiXCR to the PCR reads. The sample has around 450,000 distinct CDR3 sequences, 10% seen once. Specimen: PBMCs, collected before TCRalphabeta/CD19-depleted stem cell transplant. Receptor source: a child aged 2 to 9 with inherited bone marrow failure, due to receive a stem cell transplant.

This clonotype has a count of ten or more. V is TRBV27 and J is TRBJ2-3, with D perhaps matching TRBD2 (5 bases). Germline CDR1 MNHEY, CDR2 SMNVEV (reference sequence). Deletions cut 3 bases from V and 5 bases from J, with 12 bases between. The CDR3 has 14 amino acids. CDR3 residues: CASSLKGERDTQYF. CDR3 nucleotides: TGTGCCAGCAGTTTGAAGGGAGAACGAGATACGCAGTATTTT.

This clonotype has at least ten counts. The genes are TRBV5-1 and TRBJ2-5, with a weak D call TRBD1 (6 bases). From germline, CDR1 is SGHRS and CDR2 YFSETQ. The CDR3 length is 14 residues. V lost 0 bases to trimming and J lost 5 bases, with 11 bases between them. DNA for the CDR3: TGCGCCAGCAGCTTGGGGTCAGGGGATGAGACCCAGTACTTC. It specifies CASSLGSGDETQYF.

About this clonotype: A read error is possible here, since a much larger clone lies one base away. The chain couples TRBV5-1 to TRBJ2-7, with 10 bases that match TRBD1. This CDR3 region has 14 residues. Trimming cost V 8 bases and J 5 bases; bases outside gene matches: 10. Germline V gives CDR1 SGHRS, CDR2 YFSETQ. The CDR3 coding sequence is TGCGCCAGGAGTTACTCCGGGACAGGGGACGAGCAGTACTTC. It is translated as CARSYSGTGDEQYF.

The rearrangement uses TRBV27 and TRBJ2-4; D ambiguous. The germline gives CDR1 MNHEY, CDR2 SMNVEV (reference sequence). V lost 0 bases, J lost 5 bases, and 17 bases lay in between. The CDR3 length is 17 residues. CDR3 in DNA: TGTGCCAGCAGTTTATCGAGTTCTCTGGGTTCCGAAAACATTCAGTACTTC. Protein sequence: CASSLSSSLGSENIQYF.

The table lists this clonotype with many counts. This rearrangement joins TRBV12-3 or TRBV12-4 to TRBJ2-5; D not resolved. Trimming removed 6 bases at V and 1 base at J, with 18 bases between. This CDR3 spans 16 amino acids. CDR3 sequence (DNA): TGTGCCAGCAGCCGTTCTTCTCTGGGAAGCCAAGAGACCCAGTACTTC. Translated, it gives CASSRSSLGSQETQYF.

This clonotype was recorded at least ten times. The chain joins TRBV6-1 to TRBJ2-7; perhaps TRBD2 as D (6 bases). This CDR3 has 14 amino acids. The germline CDR1 and CDR2 sequences are MNHNS and SASEGT. Trimming left V 7 bases short and J 2 bases short, with 15 bases between. This chain's CDR3 is CASTRELGTYEQYF. The CDR3 DNA sequence: TGTGCCAGCACACGGGAGTTGGGGACCTACGAGCAGTACTTC.

This clonotype came up many times. CDR3 nucleotide sequence: TGTGCCAGCAGTGTAACCGGGACAACGGACTCTGGAAACACCATATATTTT. Protein product: CASSVTGTTDSGNTIYF. The chain joins TRBV28 to TRBJ1-3, with D perhaps matching TRBD1 (6 bases). Germline assignment: CDR1 MDHEN and CDR2 SYDVKM. V lost 5 bases and J 0 bases, leaving 17 bases between the germline ends. This CDR3 has 17 amino acids.

This clonotype was recorded many times. The rearrangement uses TRBV5-1 and TRBJ2-5, with a possible D match to TRBD2 (6 bases). CDR3 size: 15 residues. Germline CDR1 is SGHRS and CDR2 is YFSETQ. With 0 bases removed from V and 5 bases from J, the gap between germline ends came to 14 bases. For the CDR3, the DNA is TGCGCCAGCAGCTTGGATCCGGGGGTTGTGGAGACCCAGTACTTC. It specifies CASSLDPGVVETQYF. Filled out from reference TRBV5-1 and TRBJ2-5, the complete variable domain reads KAGVTQTPRYLIKTRGQQVTLSCSPISGHRSVSWYQQTPGQGLQFLFEYFSETQRNKGNFPGRFSGRQFSNSRSEMNVSTLELGDSALYLCASSLDPGVVETQYFGPGTRLLVL.

This clonotype occurred many times. The chain carries TRBV29-1 and TRBJ2-7; 10 bases align to TRBD1. The CDR3 consists of 13 residues. Germline CDR1 is SQVTM and CDR2 is ANQGSEA. The V gene end was trimmed by 6 bases and the J gene end by 3 bases; junction bases not matched to a gene: 5. The CDR3 region has the DNA TGCAGCGTAGAGACAGGGGGCAACTACGAGCAGTACTTC. Its protein product is CSVETGGNYEQYF.

This clonotype was seen only a few times. The V gene is TRBV29-1, the J gene TRBJ2-7, with 11 bases matching TRBD2. V shed 4 bases, J shed 0 bases, and the junction held 5 bases outside the gene matches. In germline, CDR1 is SQVTM, CDR2 ANQGSEA. The CDR3 has 15 residues. The DNA for the CDR3 is TGCAGCGTTGCCGGGACTAGCGGTAGCTCCTACGAGCAGTACTTC. Translation gives CSVAGTSGSSYEQYF.

This clonotype was detected many times. This rearrangement joins TRBV7-9 to TRBJ1-2; the D gene is possibly TRBD1 (5 bases). Germline V gene lookup returns CDR1 SEHNR and CDR2 FQNEAQ (reference sequence). The length of the CDR3 is 15 residues. Trimming stripped 5 bases from V and 2 bases from J, with 15 bases between. DNA for the CDR3: TGTGCCAGCAGCCCACAGGACCCTTCGAACTATGGCTACACCTTC. Its translation: CASSPQDPSNYGYTF.

In its sample, this clonotype was seen many times. As DNA, the CDR3 is TGCAGCGTTGCTCGTCCACCTCACTACGAGCAGTACTTC. Residues: CSVARPPHYEQYF. The chain employs TRBV29-1 and TRBJ2-7; D uncertain. The ends were cut back, 4 bases at V and 3 bases at J, with 13 bases in the middle. This CDR3 is built from 13 residues. The germline CDR1 and CDR2 sequences are SQVTM and ANQGSEA.

This clonotype was detected many times. For the CDR3, the DNA is TGTGCCAGCAGTCGATCCCCGGAGACCCAGTACTTC. Residues: CASSRSPETQYF. The chain links TRBV28 to TRBJ2-5; D ambiguous. Germline V lookup: CDR1 MDHEN, CDR2 SYDVKM. The CDR3 loop spans 12 amino acids. Trimming cost V 5 bases and J 5 bases, with 9 bases left between them.

This rearrangement joins TRBV29-1 to TRBJ1-1; D remains ambiguous. The CDR3 sequence is 11 residues long. V was shortened by 7 bases and J by 5 bases, with 11 bases between the two germline ends. Germline V gene data show CDR1 as SQVTM and CDR2 as ANQGSEA. The CDR3 region is CSATERTEAFF. The CDR3 coding sequence is TGCAGCGCCACCGAGAGGACTGAAGCTTTCTTT.

In its sample, this clonotype was seen many times. The V gene is TRBV4-2, the J gene TRBJ2-1, with 7 bases lining up with TRBD1. The CDR3 runs to 15 residues. With 1 base clipped from V and 6 bases from J, the junction kept 6 bases outside the gene matches. Germline V gives CDR1 LGHNA, CDR2 YNFKEQ. The CDR3 DNA sequence: TGTGCCAGCAGCCAAGGTACAGGGGTCCTCAATGAGCAGTTCTTC. This codes for CASSQGTGVLNEQFF.

This chain joins TRBV30 and TRBJ2-1; 7 nucleotides align to TRBD2. The CDR3 covers 14 residues. Germline-derived CDR1 and CDR2 are GTSNPN and SVGIG (reference sequence). V trimming: 8 bases; J trimming: 3 bases; junction bases outside the gene matches: 10. For the CDR3, the DNA is TGTGCCCGGGGGTGGGGGGAGGGCTACAATGAGCAGTTCTTC. It is translated as CARGWGEGYNEQFF.

At least ten counts were recorded for this clonotype. The rearrangement joins TRBV15 to TRBJ1-1, with D possibly TRBD1 on 6 matching bases. The germline V gene encodes CDR1 LNHNV and CDR2 YYDKDF (reference sequence). The CDR3 totals 13 residues. Trimming removed 5 bases at V and 4 bases at J, with 11 bases between. In DNA form, the CDR3 reads TGTGCCACCAGCCCCCCAGGGGCCACTGAAGCTTTCTTT. Its translation is CATSPPGATEAFF.

This clonotype was seen repeatedly, ten times or more. This chain links TRBV19 with TRBJ2-1; D is ambiguous. V dropped 9 bases and J dropped 7 bases, with 19 bases sitting between them. From germline, CDR1 is LNHDA and CDR2 SQIVND (reference sequence). This CDR3 has 14 amino acids. Written as DNA, the CDR3 is TGTGCCAGCCATTCGGGTCCCAATGGGAATGAGCAGTTCTTC. This sequence encodes CASHSGPNGNEQFF.

This clonotype was observed at least ten times. The chain carries TRBV24-1 and TRBJ2-3; 14 nucleotides agree with TRBD2. After removal of 5 bases from V and 6 bases from J, the junction contained 3 bases not matched to a gene. The CDR3 loop spans 15 amino acids. CDR1 is KGHDR and CDR2 is SFDVKD in the germline V gene. The CDR3 loop reads CATSGRLAGGDTQYF. In nucleotides, the CDR3 is TGTGCCACCAGTGGCCGACTAGCGGGAGGGGATACGCAGTATTTT.

V is TRBV7-6 and J is TRBJ2-7; 8 bases align to TRBD2. The V gene end was trimmed by 8 bases and the J gene end by 1 base; junction bases not matched to a gene: 13. The CDR3 runs to 16 residues. Per the germline V gene, CDR1 is SGHVS and CDR2 is FNYEAQ. The chain's CDR3 is CASAGGPGGGSYEQYF. The DNA of the CDR3 is TGTGCCAGCGCTGGCGGACCGGGAGGGGGTTCCTACGAGCAGTACTTC.

This clonotype was observed at least ten times. The V and J genes are TRBV12-3 or TRBV12-4 and TRBJ2-3, with TRBD2 matching 9 bases. The length of the CDR3 is 16 residues. Losses at the gene ends were 3 bases for V and 5 bases for J; bases not matched to a gene: 9. The CDR3 sequence is CASSLVSGRLVDTQYF. CDR3 nucleotide sequence: TGTGCCAGCAGTTTGGTGAGCGGGAGGTTGGTAGATACGCAGTATTTT.

This clonotype was seen repeatedly, ten times or more. The chain carries TRBV28 and TRBJ2-3, with 8 bases matching TRBD1. CDR3 length equals 13 residues. Per the germline V gene, CDR1 is MDHEN and CDR2 is SYDVKM. The trim removed 6 bases at V and 6 bases at J, leaving 5 bases unmatched. CDR3 loop: CASRTGVGDTQYF. The CDR3 DNA sequence: TGTGCCAGCAGGACAGGGGTGGGGGATACGCAGTATTTT.

This clonotype appeared many times. The V call is TRBV7-2, the J call TRBJ2-2; 13 bases map to TRBD2. CDR3 length equals 16 residues. The V segment lost 3 bases and the J segment 5 bases; nucleotides outside the gene matches: 3. Germline-derived CDR1 and CDR2 are SGHTA and FQGNSA. The DNA for the CDR3 is TGTGCCAGCAGCTTGAGGACTAGCGGGAGAACCGGGGAGCTGTTTTTT. Translating it yields CASSLRTSGRTGELFF.

This clonotype was seen at least ten times. The chain joins TRBV28 to TRBJ2-3; 8 positions match TRBD2. With 4 bases clipped from V and 0 bases from J, the junction kept 18 bases outside the gene matches. This CDR3 has 20 residues. Per germline, CDR1 MDHEN and CDR2 SYDVKM. The CDR3 loop reads CASSSDGGDTSRHSTDTQYF. CDR3 DNA sequence: TGTGCCAGCAGTTCCGACGGGGGGGACACATCAAGGCACAGCACAGATACGCAGTATTTT.

This clonotype was recorded many times. This chain joins TRBV27 and TRBJ1-5; D is possibly TRBD1 (6 bases). The V and J ends lost 2 bases and 6 bases respectively, with 8 bases between them. The CDR3 has 13 amino acids. Germline V gene data show CDR1 as MNHEY and CDR2 as SMNVEV (reference sequence). DNA for the CDR3: TGTGCCAGCAGTTTAAAGGGGGGTCAGCCCCAGCATTTT. Its translation is CASSLKGGQPQHF.